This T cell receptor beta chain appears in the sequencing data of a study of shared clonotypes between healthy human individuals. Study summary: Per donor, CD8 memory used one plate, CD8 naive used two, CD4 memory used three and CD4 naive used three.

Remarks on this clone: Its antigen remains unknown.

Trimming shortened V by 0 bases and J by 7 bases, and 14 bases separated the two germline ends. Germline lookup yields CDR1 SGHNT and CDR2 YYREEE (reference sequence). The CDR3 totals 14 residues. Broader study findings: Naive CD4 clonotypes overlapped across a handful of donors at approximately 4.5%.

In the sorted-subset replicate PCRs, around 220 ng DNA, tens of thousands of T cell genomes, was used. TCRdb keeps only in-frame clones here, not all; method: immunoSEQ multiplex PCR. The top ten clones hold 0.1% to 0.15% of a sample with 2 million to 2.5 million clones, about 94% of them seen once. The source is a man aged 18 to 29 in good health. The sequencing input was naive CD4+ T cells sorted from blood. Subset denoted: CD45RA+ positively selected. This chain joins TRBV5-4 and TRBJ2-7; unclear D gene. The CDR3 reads CASSLALGNREQYF. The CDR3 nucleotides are TGTGCCAGCAGCTTGGCTCTTGGTAATAGGGAGCAGTACTTC.